This TCR beta chain derives from a study of OX40 agonist ivuxolimab in advanced cancers. This CDR3 has 15 residues. Germline CDR1 is MNHNY and CDR2 is SVGAGI (reference sequence). V shed 7 bases and J shed 0 bases, with 12 bases lying between them. Profiled with immunoSEQ multiplex PCR; TCRdb holds only in-frame clones, not every one. The table has over 55,000 clones, just over 90% seen once. V and J are TRBV6-6 and TRBJ1-4; D unresolved. The TCR was taken from an adult with an advanced solid tumor such as melanoma, head and neck, liver or kidney cancer. The sample in question was CD4+ or CD8+ T cells sorted from blood, obtained in a trial of the OX40 agonist ivuxolimab. The CDR3 protein is CASKLDGTTNEKLFF. In DNA form, the CDR3 reads TGTGCCAGCAAACTCGACGGAACAACTAATGAAAAACTGTTTTTT.